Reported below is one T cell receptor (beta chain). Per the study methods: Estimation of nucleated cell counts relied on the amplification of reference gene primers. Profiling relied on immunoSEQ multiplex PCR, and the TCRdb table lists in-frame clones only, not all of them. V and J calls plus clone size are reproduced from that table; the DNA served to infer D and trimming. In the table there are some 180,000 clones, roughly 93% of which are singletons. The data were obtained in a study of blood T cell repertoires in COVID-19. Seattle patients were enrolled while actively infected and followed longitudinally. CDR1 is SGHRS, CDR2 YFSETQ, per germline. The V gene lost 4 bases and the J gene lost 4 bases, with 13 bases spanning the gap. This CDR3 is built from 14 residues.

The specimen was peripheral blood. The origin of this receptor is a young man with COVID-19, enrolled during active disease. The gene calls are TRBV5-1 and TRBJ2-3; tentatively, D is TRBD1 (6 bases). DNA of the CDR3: TGCGCCAGCAGCAGCAGACAGGTAGCAGATACGCAGTATTTT. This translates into CASSSRQVADTQYF.